Listed below are T cell receptor beta chains from one sample, sequenced in a study of ipilimumab plus nivolumab after autologous stem cell transplantation. Assay used: immunoSEQ multiplex PCR; TCRdb lists only in-frame clones, some missing. Among over 80,000 clones listed, 83% were seen once. The material was PBMCs, obtained in a trial of ipilimumab plus nivolumab as post-transplant consolidation. The receptors derive from a male donor with diffuse large B-cell lymphoma. Each CDR3 is given with its conserved first and last residue. A D gene is named only where the DNA matches it firmly. Clone size is not always given. Where it is, it says once, few, many or a class for expanded clones.

TGTGCCTGGAGTGTATCCGGCAATCAGCCCCAGCATTTT	CAWSVSGNQPQHF	TRBJ1-5	TRBV30	-	-
TGCGCCAGCAGCTTGGTAGTTTTGGGCCCACTCAATGAGCAGTTCTTC	CASSLVVLGPLNEQFF	TRBJ2-1	TRBV5-1	once	-
TGTGCCATATGGACAGGATATAGCAATCAGCCCCAGCATTTT	CAIWTGYSNQPQHF	TRBJ1-5	TRBV10-3	few	TRBD1
TGTGCCAGCAGCCCGACCTATGGCTACACCTTC	CASSPTYGYTF	TRBJ1-2	TRBV7-2	-	-
TGTGCCAGTAGTATGTATGTGGCCGGGGAGCTGTTTTTT	CASSMYVAGELFF	TRBJ2-2	TRBV19	-	-
TGTGCCAGCAGTTACGAGCAGGGTTTTAACTACGAGCAGTACTTC	CASSYEQGFNYEQYF	TRBJ2-7	TRBV6-5	-	-
TGTGCCAGCAGTTACACGGGGCACTCTGAAGCTTTCTTT	CASSYTGHSEAFF	TRBJ1-1	TRBV6-5	-	-
TGTGCCAGCAGCCCATTCTCGGGGCTCCAAGAGACCCAGTACTTC	CASSPFSGLQETQYF	TRBJ2-5	TRBV6-5	-	-
TGTGCCAGCAGCCTCCTCCTGGTTGGCTACACCTTC	CASSLLLVGYTF	TRBJ1-2	TRBV5-4	-	-
TGTGCCAGCAGCTTGGGGTATTGGCTCGATTCCTACGAGCAGTACTTC	CASSLGYWLDSYEQYF	TRBJ2-7	TRBV5-5	few	-
TGTGCCAGCAGCACCTCACTAGCGGGGGGGCGAGAGACCCAGTACTTC	CASSTSLAGGRETQYF	TRBJ2-5	TRBV7-2	-	TRBD2
TGTGCCAGCTCACCCCGACAGGGAGAGACCCAGTACTTC	CASSPRQGETQYF	TRBJ2-5	TRBV18	-	TRBD1
TGTGCTAGTGGTTTGGTACCGGCTACTACCTTAAACACAGATACGCAGTATTTT	CASGLVPATTLNTDTQYF	TRBJ2-3	TRBV12-5	-	-
TGTGCCAGCAGCCCCGGGACTAGCGGGGGCCCTTACAATGAGCAGTTCTTC	CASSPGTSGGPYNEQFF	TRBJ2-1	TRBV9	-	TRBD2
TGTGCCAGTCTGACCACGAACACCGGGGAGCTGTTTTTT	CASLTTNTGELFF	TRBJ2-2	TRBV19	few	-
TGCGCCAGCAGCCAAGATTGGACAGTTTACACTGAAGCTTTCTTT	CASSQDWTVYTEAFF	TRBJ1-1	TRBV4-1	-	-
TGTGCCAGCAGTCCTGAGCGGGGGGGAGAGACCCAGTACTTC	CASSPERGGETQYF	TRBJ2-5	TRBV5-4	-	TRBD2
TGCGCCAGCAGTGCCCGACAGGGTGGTTCAGATACGCAGTATTTT	CASSARQGGSDTQYF	TRBJ2-3	TRBV10-1	-	TRBD1
TGTGCCTGGAGGTACAGGGGGGTCACTGAAGCTTTCTTT	CAWRYRGVTEAFF	TRBJ1-1	TRBV30	-	TRBD1
TGTGCCAGCAGCCAAGAGTTGTTGGGTGCCGGGACCCAAAGGAGCTACACCTTC	CASSQELLGAGTQRSYTF	TRBJ1-2	TRBV4-2	-	-
TGTGCCAGCAGCACGCCCCTAGCGGGGGAAGAGACCCAGTACTTC	CASSTPLAGEETQYF	TRBJ2-5	TRBV7-9	-	TRBD2
TGTGCCAGCAGCAAACAGGGTACCCCTGAAGCTTTCTTT	CASSKQGTPEAFF	TRBJ1-1	TRBV4-2	-	-
TGTGCCAGCAGCCTCCCCCAGCCCCAGCATTTT	CASSLPQPQHF	TRBJ1-5	TRBV7-9	-	-
TGTGCCAGCAGCGCTCGGGGGACTCCGTCCGCTAGCACAGATACGCAGTATTTT	CASSARGTPSASTDTQYF	TRBJ2-3	TRBV27	-	-
TGTGCCAGCAGAGAACAGGGGCGAGCTTTCTTT	CASREQGRAFF	TRBJ1-1	TRBV6-1	-	TRBD1
TGTGCCAGCAGCCGAGACAGGGTGGGTGGCTACACCTTC	CASSRDRVGGYTF	TRBJ1-2	TRBV5-4	-	TRBD1
TGCAGCGTAGCAGGTTCCCTAAATCAGCCCCAGCATTTT	CSVAGSLNQPQHF	TRBJ1-5	TRBV29-1	-	-
TGCGCCAGCAGCTTGGGGGCAGGGGGCCCGACAGATACGCAGTATTTT	CASSLGAGGPTDTQYF	TRBJ2-3	TRBV5-1	-	TRBD1
TGTGCCACCCGACCTTCGCTGGCAGATACGCAGTATTTT	CATRPSLADTQYF	TRBJ2-3	TRBV19	-	-
TGTGCCATCAGTGAGTCGACTCGGCGGGACCCGTACCAGTACTTC	CAISESTRRDPYQYF	TRBJ2-7	TRBV10-3	-	-
TGTGCCAGTAGTAGGGCCCTCACGGGGTCCTCCTATAATTCACCCCTCCACTTT	CASSRALTGSSYNSPLHF	TRBJ1-6	TRBV19	-	-
TGTGCCAGCAGCTTAAGCCCGCGGCAGCGGACTTCCGACATAAACATTCAGTACTTC	CASSLSPRQRTSDINIQYF	TRBJ2-4	TRBV7-9	-	-
TGTGCCAGCAGCTTCAAGGCGGGGGGCCCAGATACGCAGTATTTT	CASSFKAGGPDTQYF	TRBJ2-3	TRBV11-2	-	TRBD2